These T cell receptor beta chains were read from a single sample in a study of cytomegalovirus exposure and HLA in healthy donors. TCRdb's copy holds only in-frame clones and misses some; the assay was immunoSEQ multiplex PCR. In the table there are fewer than 150,000 clones, over 65% of which are singletons. Sequencing was done on a sample of PBMCs. These receptors all come from a male donor in good health and CMV-seronegative. CDR3s include the opening cysteine and the closing phenylalanine or tryptophan. D genes are given only for firm matches. The size of a clone is reported for some rows only, either as once, few or many, or as a class for expanded clones.

v_gene,abundance,d_gene,j_gene,CDR3nt,CDR3aa
TRBV6-5,-,-,TRBJ1-4,TGTGCCAGCAGTTACTCTGCGGGTGAAAAACTGTTTTTT,CASSYSAGEKLFF
TRBV30,-,-,TRBJ2-1,TGTGCCTGGAGTGAGAGGGAAGGGTCCTACAATGAGCAGTTCTTC,CAWSEREGSYNEQFF
TRBV19,-,-,TRBJ2-7,TGTGCCAGTAGTCGGGGAGGCGAGCAGTACTTC,CASSRGGEQYF
TRBV19,-,-,TRBJ1-5,TGTGCCAGTAGTATCCCTTTTTCGGGGGGCCGAAATCAGCCCCAGCATTTT,CASSIPFSGGRNQPQHF
TRBV6-4,-,TRBD2,TRBJ2-1,TGTGCCAGCAGTGACTCGGCGGGAGGGAACAATGAGCAGTTCTTC,CASSDSAGGNNEQFF
TRBV5-1,-,-,TRBJ1-2,TGCGCCAGCAGCTTGGGAGGCCTTCCGACGCGTGGCTACACCTTC,CASSLGGLPTRGYTF
TRBV28,-,-,TRBJ1-1,TGTGCCAGCAGGGTCCCCGGGGGAATAGCTTTCTTT,CASRVPGGIAFF
TRBV7-2,few,-,TRBJ1-4,TGTGCCAGCCAGGGGTCGGTCGGTGAAAAACTGTTTTTT,CASQGSVGEKLFF
TRBV4-1,-,TRBD2,TRBJ2-1,TGCGCCAGCAGCCAAGCAAACTTACTAGCGGGCGCCTACAATGAGCAGTTCTTC,CASSQANLLAGAYNEQFF
TRBV7-2,few,-,TRBJ2-7,TGTGCCAGCAGCTTAGTGACGGGATCCCACGAGCAGTACTTC,CASSLVTGSHEQYF
TRBV7-3,-,-,TRBJ2-1,TGTGCCAGCAGCTTCCGGGTTGCGGGAACTGCTGAGCAGTTCTTC,CASSFRVAGTAEQFF
TRBV11-2,-,-,TRBJ2-1,TGTGCCAGCAGCTTAGAGGGCTATGAGCAGTTCTTC,CASSLEGYEQFF
TRBV7-8,-,TRBD1,TRBJ2-3,TGTGCCAGCAGTCCTTACTCAGGGGGCGGTTTAAACACAGATACGCAGTATTTT,CASSPYSGGGLNTDTQYF
TRBV7-9,-,TRBD2,TRBJ2-1,TGTGCCAGCAGCCCACCGGGACTAGCTCGGTACAATGAGCAGTTCTTC,CASSPPGLARYNEQFF
TRBV25-1,-,-,TRBJ2-7,TGTGCCAGCAGTGAATCCTCCGTAAGACACATCTACGAGCAGTACTTC,CASSESSVRHIYEQYF
TRBV30,-,-,TRBJ2-7,TGTGCCTGGGGGATAAGGGGCGAGCAGTACTTC,CAWGIRGEQYF
TRBV13,-,TRBD1,TRBJ2-7,TGTGCCAGCAGCTCCGGGACAGGGGGCCCCTACGAGCAGTACTTC,CASSSGTGGPYEQYF
TRBV15,-,TRBD2,TRBJ2-1,TGTGCCACCAGTGAGGTTAGCGGGAGAGTTTGGGGTGAGCAGTTCTTC,CATSEVSGRVWGEQFF
TRBV15,-,TRBD1,TRBJ2-7,TGTGCCACCAGCAGCCGGGACAGGGGCTCCTACGAGCAGTACTTC,CATSSRDRGSYEQYF
TRBV6-6,few,-,TRBJ2-7,TGTGCCAGCAGACCTAGCGAGGTACACGAGCAGTACTTC,CASRPSEVHEQYF
TRBV6-1,-,-,TRBJ1-1,TGTGCCAGCAGTACAATGACAGGTGGGACTGAAGCTTTCTTT,CASSTMTGGTEAFF
TRBV19,-,-,TRBJ2-7,TGTGCCAGTAGTGTCTCGCAGGGCCCTTCGGAGCAGTACTTC,CASSVSQGPSEQYF
TRBV4-3,-,-,TRBJ1-3,TGCGCCAGCAGCCAAGATAGGGGTTCTGGAAACACCATATATTTT,CASSQDRGSGNTIYF